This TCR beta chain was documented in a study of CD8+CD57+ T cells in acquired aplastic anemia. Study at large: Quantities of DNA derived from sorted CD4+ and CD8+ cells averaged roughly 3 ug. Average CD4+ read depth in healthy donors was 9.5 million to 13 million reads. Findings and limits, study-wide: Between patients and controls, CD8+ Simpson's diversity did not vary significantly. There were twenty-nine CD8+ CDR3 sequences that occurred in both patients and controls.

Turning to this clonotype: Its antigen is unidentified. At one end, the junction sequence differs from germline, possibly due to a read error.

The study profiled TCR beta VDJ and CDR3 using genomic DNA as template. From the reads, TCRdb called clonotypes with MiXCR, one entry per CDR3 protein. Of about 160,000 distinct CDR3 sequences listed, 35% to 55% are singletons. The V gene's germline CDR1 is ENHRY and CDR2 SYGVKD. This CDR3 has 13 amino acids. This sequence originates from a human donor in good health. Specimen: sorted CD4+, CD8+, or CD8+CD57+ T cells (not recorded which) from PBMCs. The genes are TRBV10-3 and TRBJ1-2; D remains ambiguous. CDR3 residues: CAIGERLIYGNTF. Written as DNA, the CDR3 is TGTGCCATCGGTGAGCGGCTGATATATGGCAACACCTTC.